Listed below are T cell receptor beta chains from one sample, sequenced in a study of blood T cell repertoires in COVID-19. TCRdb's table, derived via immunoSEQ multiplex PCR, lists solely in-frame clones and lacks some. The table includes around 100,000 clones, approximately 80% detected once. The sample consisted of peripheral blood. Receptor source: an older woman with acute or convalescent COVID-19. Both conserved end residues are part of each CDR3. A D gene is named only where the DNA matches it firmly. Size is omitted from some rows. Given values are once, few, many or a class for expanded clones.

j_gene: TRBJ2-1
abundance: once
d_gene: NA
v_gene: TRBV11-2
CDR3nt: TGTGCCAGCAGCTTAGAGGGCCTGGGGGGTAGCGGCCCCTACAATGAGCAGTTCTTC
CDR3aa: CASSLEGLGGSGPYNEQFF

j_gene: TRBJ2-1
abundance: NA
d_gene: TRBD1
v_gene: TRBV28
CDR3nt: TGTGCCAGCAGTTTAGAGGGAGCAGGGGGTATCGATGAGCAGTTCTTC
CDR3aa: CASSLEGAGGIDEQFF

j_gene: TRBJ2-2
abundance: NA
d_gene: TRBD1
v_gene: TRBV10-3
CDR3nt: TGTGCCACTACAGGGGTTGCCGGGGAGCTGTTTTTT
CDR3aa: CATTGVAGELFF

j_gene: TRBJ1-1
abundance: once
d_gene: TRBD1
v_gene: TRBV6-6
CDR3nt: TGTGCCAGCAGTGGGGACAGGGCTAACACTGAAGCTTTCTTT
CDR3aa: CASSGDRANTEAFF

j_gene: TRBJ2-1
abundance: NA
d_gene: NA
v_gene: TRBV4-2
CDR3nt: TGTGCCAGCAGCCAAGATTTGGAGTTCGGTGAGCAGTTCTTC
CDR3aa: CASSQDLEFGEQFF

j_gene: TRBJ2-7
abundance: NA
d_gene: TRBD1
v_gene: TRBV19
CDR3nt: TGTGCCTTACAGGGGGCTCGGGAGCAGTACTTC
CDR3aa: CALQGAREQYF

j_gene: TRBJ2-5
abundance: NA
d_gene: TRBD2
v_gene: TRBV4-2
CDR3nt: TGTGCCAGCAGCCCAGGACTAGCGGGAGCACAGGGGACCCAGTACTTC
CDR3aa: CASSPGLAGAQGTQYF

j_gene: TRBJ2-3
abundance: once
d_gene: NA
v_gene: TRBV19
CDR3nt: TGTGCCAGTAATAAGGGGCCCACAGATACGCAGTATTTT
CDR3aa: CASNKGPTDTQYF

j_gene: TRBJ1-2
abundance: NA
d_gene: TRBD1
v_gene: TRBV5-4
CDR3nt: TGTGCCAGCAGCTCCCCGGACAGGGCGGGGTATGGCTACACCTTC
CDR3aa: CASSSPDRAGYGYTF

j_gene: TRBJ1-5
abundance: NA
d_gene: NA
v_gene: TRBV6-5
CDR3nt: TGTGCCAGCAGTCCCGACAGGAGCAATCAGCCCCAGCATTTT
CDR3aa: CASSPDRSNQPQHF

j_gene: TRBJ2-5
abundance: NA
d_gene: NA
v_gene: TRBV15
CDR3nt: TGTGCCACCAGCAGAGTGGAGGAGGGAGAGACCCAGTACTTC
CDR3aa: CATSRVEEGETQYF

j_gene: TRBJ2-5
abundance: once
d_gene: TRBD1
v_gene: TRBV30
CDR3nt: TGTGCCTGGAGTGACAGGGGGTGGTACCAAGAGACCCAGTACTTC
CDR3aa: CAWSDRGWYQETQYF

j_gene: TRBJ1-4
abundance: NA
d_gene: NA
v_gene: TRBV20-1
CDR3nt: TGCAGTGCTAGCAGGGCCGAAAAACTGTTTTTT
CDR3aa: CSASRAEKLFF

j_gene: TRBJ2-1
abundance: NA
d_gene: TRBD2
v_gene: TRBV7-2
CDR3nt: TGTGCCAGCAGCTTGTCGGCTAGCGGGAGTTACAATGAGCAGTTCTTC
CDR3aa: CASSLSASGSYNEQFF

j_gene: TRBJ2-3
abundance: NA
d_gene: NA
v_gene: TRBV20-1
CDR3nt: TGCAGTGCTAGTTTTGGGACTAGCACAGATACGCAGTATTTT
CDR3aa: CSASFGTSTDTQYF

j_gene: TRBJ2-7
abundance: few
d_gene: NA
v_gene: TRBV15
CDR3nt: TGTGCCACCAGCAGAGAATTCCGAACTCCCGAGCAGTACTTC
CDR3aa: CATSREFRTPEQYF

j_gene: TRBJ2-7
abundance: NA
d_gene: NA
v_gene: TRBV7-2
CDR3nt: TGTGCCAGCAGCTTAGTCGGACTCGGGCAGTACTTC
CDR3aa: CASSLVGLGQYF

j_gene: TRBJ2-4
abundance: NA
d_gene: NA
v_gene: TRBV6-5
CDR3nt: TGTGCCAGCAGTTTTGAGGCTCGGGGAGCCAAAAACATTCAGTACTTC
CDR3aa: CASSFEARGAKNIQYF

j_gene: TRBJ2-7
abundance: NA
d_gene: TRBD1
v_gene: TRBV5-4
CDR3nt: TGTGCCAGCAGCTTGGACAGGGGGCGGGACGAGCAGTACTTC
CDR3aa: CASSLDRGRDEQYF

j_gene: TRBJ2-7
abundance: NA
d_gene: TRBD1
v_gene: TRBV19
CDR3nt: TGTGCCAGTAGTATCATCAGGGGGCGCGAGCAGTACTTC
CDR3aa: CASSIIRGREQYF

j_gene: TRBJ2-3
abundance: NA
d_gene: NA
v_gene: TRBV12-3/TRBV12-4
CDR3nt: TGTGCCAGCAGTTTTTGGAGGGCAGATACGCAGTATTTT
CDR3aa: CASSFWRADTQYF

j_gene: TRBJ2-1
abundance: NA
d_gene: TRBD2
v_gene: TRBV29-1
CDR3nt: TGCAGCGTTGACCGGGTAGCGGGAACCTACAATGAGCAGTTCTTC
CDR3aa: CSVDRVAGTYNEQFF

j_gene: TRBJ2-5
abundance: NA
d_gene: NA
v_gene: TRBV9
CDR3nt: TGTGCCAGCAGCGTAGGAGGAGTAGGGGCCCTTCAAGAGACCCAGTACTTC
CDR3aa: CASSVGGVGALQETQYF

j_gene: TRBJ1-1
abundance: NA
d_gene: TRBD1
v_gene: TRBV19
CDR3nt: TGTGCCAGTAGTAAGACAGGGGACACGAACACTGAAGCTTTCTTT
CDR3aa: CASSKTGDTNTEAFF

j_gene: TRBJ2-1
abundance: NA
d_gene: NA
v_gene: TRBV7-8
CDR3nt: TGTGCCAGCAGTTCCTCAGGCGGCAGGGGCTCCTACAATGAGCAGTTCTTC
CDR3aa: CASSSSGGRGSYNEQFF

j_gene: TRBJ2-6
abundance: NA
d_gene: NA
v_gene: TRBV19
CDR3nt: TGTGCCAGTAGTCCCAGGGTGGTAGGGGCCAACGTCCTGACTTTC
CDR3aa: CASSPRVVGANVLTF

j_gene: TRBJ1-1
abundance: NA
d_gene: NA
v_gene: TRBV6-6
CDR3nt: TGTGCCAGCAGTCCTTTTCTCGGAGTTGACAGGAACACTGAAGCTTTCTTT
CDR3aa: CASSPFLGVDRNTEAFF

j_gene: TRBJ2-7
abundance: NA
d_gene: TRBD1
v_gene: TRBV18
CDR3nt: TGTGCCAGCTCACCCCTGGGACAGGGGGCCCCTAGCTCCTACGAGCAGTACTTC
CDR3aa: CASSPLGQGAPSSYEQYF

j_gene: TRBJ2-2
abundance: NA
d_gene: NA
v_gene: TRBV30
CDR3nt: TGTGCCTGGAACCGCCCTGAGGACACCGGGGAGCTGTTTTTT
CDR3aa: CAWNRPEDTGELFF

j_gene: TRBJ1-2
abundance: NA
d_gene: NA
v_gene: TRBV5-6
CDR3nt: TGTGCCAGCAGCTCCGACAGCTATGGCTACACCTTC
CDR3aa: CASSSDSYGYTF

j_gene: TRBJ1-5
abundance: NA
d_gene: TRBD1
v_gene: TRBV7-2
CDR3nt: TGTGCCAGCAGCACGACAGGGTTTCAGCCCCAGCATTTT
CDR3aa: CASSTTGFQPQHF

j_gene: TRBJ1-5
abundance: NA
d_gene: TRBD1
v_gene: TRBV3-1/TRBV3-2
CDR3nt: TGTGCCAGCAGTGCTTCAGGGGGCCATCAGCCCCAGCATTTT
CDR3aa: CASSASGGHQPQHF

j_gene: TRBJ2-2
abundance: NA
d_gene: TRBD2
v_gene: TRBV5-1
CDR3nt: TGCGCCAGCAGCTTAGCGGGAGAGAGGACCGGGGAGCTGTTTTTT
CDR3aa: CASSLAGERTGELFF

j_gene: TRBJ2-1
abundance: NA
d_gene: NA
v_gene: TRBV5-6
CDR3nt: TGTGCCAGCAGCACGCTAGGAGGGTACAATGAGCAGTTCTTC
CDR3aa: CASSTLGGYNEQFF

j_gene: TRBJ2-7
abundance: NA
d_gene: NA
v_gene: TRBV28
CDR3nt: TGTGCCAGCAGTTTATCGTGGGGGCCACACTACGAGCAGTACTTC
CDR3aa: CASSLSWGPHYEQYF

j_gene: TRBJ2-2
abundance: NA
d_gene: TRBD2
v_gene: TRBV11-2
CDR3nt: TGTGCCAGCAGCTTAGCGGGAGGGCGGCGAACCGGGGAGCTGTTTTTT
CDR3aa: CASSLAGGRRTGELFF

j_gene: TRBJ2-1
abundance: NA
d_gene: TRBD1
v_gene: TRBV12-5
CDR3nt: TGTGCTAGTGGTTACGGACAGGACCACAATGAGCAGTTCTTC
CDR3aa: CASGYGQDHNEQFF

j_gene: TRBJ1-6
abundance: NA
d_gene: NA
v_gene: TRBV15
CDR3nt: TGTGCCACCAGCGGTACAGGACGGGAGGATTCACCCCTCCACTTT
CDR3aa: CATSGTGREDSPLHF

j_gene: TRBJ2-5
abundance: once
d_gene: NA
v_gene: TRBV11-1
CDR3nt: TGTGCCAGCAAGGAACAGGGTGGTAGGGAGACCCAGTACTTC
CDR3aa: CASKEQGGRETQYF

j_gene: TRBJ1-1
abundance: NA
d_gene: TRBD1
v_gene: TRBV10-3
CDR3nt: TGTGCCATCAGTGAGCCGAGTAGACAGGGGAACACTGAAGCTTTCTTT
CDR3aa: CAISEPSRQGNTEAFF

j_gene: TRBJ1-2
abundance: few
d_gene: NA
v_gene: TRBV29-1
CDR3nt: TGCAGCGTGACGGGCAGGGATCATGGCTACACCTTC
CDR3aa: CSVTGRDHGYTF

j_gene: TRBJ2-3
abundance: once
d_gene: TRBD1
v_gene: TRBV6-1
CDR3nt: TGTGCCAGCAGTGATTTAGCCGGGACAGCTTACACAGATACGCAGTATTTT
CDR3aa: CASSDLAGTAYTDTQYF

j_gene: TRBJ2-1
abundance: NA
d_gene: TRBD2
v_gene: TRBV6-1
CDR3nt: TGTGCCAGCAGTGGTTCTAGCGGGAGGGTCTCCTACAATGAGCAGTTCTTC
CDR3aa: CASSGSSGRVSYNEQFF

j_gene: TRBJ1-4
abundance: NA
d_gene: NA
v_gene: TRBV19
CDR3nt: TGTGCCAGTAGTATACGGCATCAGGCAACTAATGAAAAACTGTTTTTT
CDR3aa: CASSIRHQATNEKLFF

j_gene: TRBJ2-1
abundance: NA
d_gene: NA
v_gene: TRBV4-1
CDR3nt: TGCGCCAGCATAGGGATCGCGGGCAATGAGCAGTTCTTC
CDR3aa: CASIGIAGNEQFF

j_gene: TRBJ1-1
abundance: NA
d_gene: TRBD1
v_gene: TRBV11-2
CDR3nt: TGTGCCAGCAGCTTAGCGGGGACAGGGGCCAACTTTGAAGCTTTCTTT
CDR3aa: CASSLAGTGANFEAFF

j_gene: TRBJ1-2
abundance: NA
d_gene: TRBD1
v_gene: TRBV12-3/TRBV12-4
CDR3nt: TGTGCCAGCAGTACCGACAGGGAGAGTGGCTACACCTTC
CDR3aa: CASSTDRESGYTF

j_gene: TRBJ2-1
abundance: once
d_gene: TRBD2
v_gene: TRBV11-2
CDR3nt: TGTGCCAGCAGCTTAGATTTCGCCGGACTAGTGTCCAATGAGCAGTTCTTC
CDR3aa: CASSLDFAGLVSNEQFF

j_gene: TRBJ1-5
abundance: NA
d_gene: NA
v_gene: TRBV29-1
CDR3nt: TGCAGCGTTGGGGGGGGTAATCAGCCCCAGCATTTT
CDR3aa: CSVGGGNQPQHF

j_gene: TRBJ2-5
abundance: NA
d_gene: NA
v_gene: TRBV5-1
CDR3nt: TGCGCCAGCAGCAAGACTCGGGAGACCCAGTACTTC
CDR3aa: CASSKTRETQYF

j_gene: TRBJ1-6
abundance: NA
d_gene: TRBD1
v_gene: TRBV18
CDR3nt: TGTGCCAGCTCACCGGGACAGGGGAAGAATTCACCCCTCCACTTT
CDR3aa: CASSPGQGKNSPLHF

j_gene: TRBJ2-1
abundance: NA
d_gene: NA
v_gene: TRBV10-3
CDR3nt: TGTGCCATCAGTCAGGGTATTCCCTACAATGAGCAGTTCTTC
CDR3aa: CAISQGIPYNEQFF

j_gene: TRBJ2-7
abundance: NA
d_gene: TRBD2
v_gene: TRBV28
CDR3nt: TGTGCCACCAGACTAGCGGGAGGGCCCCACTACGAGCAGTACTTC
CDR3aa: CATRLAGGPHYEQYF

j_gene: TRBJ2-2
abundance: NA
d_gene: TRBD2
v_gene: TRBV27
CDR3nt: TGTGCCAGCAGTTCGGGAGCGGGAGTCCCCGGGGAGCTGTTTTTT
CDR3aa: CASSSGAGVPGELFF